These 4 T cell receptor beta chains were sequenced from one sample in a study of cytomegalovirus exposure and HLA in healthy donors. PCR involved 60 Vbeta and 13 Jbeta primers. Data came from immunoSEQ multiplex PCR; TCRdb stores just in-frame clones and leaves some out. There are 150,000 to 200,000 clones in the sample; 75% occur only once, and 2.5% to 3% lies in the top ten. Sequenced input: PBMCs. The receptors were gathered from a woman between 45 and 65 years old in good health and CMV-seropositive.

V and J are TRBV2 and TRBJ1-3, with 7 bases aligning to TRBD1. V lost 9 bases, J lost 2 bases, and 4 bases stayed unmatched. Germline V gene lookup returns CDR1 SNHLY and CDR2 FYNNEI. The CDR3 totals 13 residues. The CDR3 nucleotides are TGTGCCAGTATGCAGGGGGCTGGAAACACCATATATTTT. Translated: CASMQGAGNTIYF.

Only a few counts were recorded for this clone. This chain uses TRBV2 with TRBJ2-7; tentative D call: TRBD2 (5 bases). The CDR3 runs 15 residues. Germline loops: CDR1 SNHLY, CDR2 FYNNEI. Between the trimmed V and J ends, which lost 6 bases and 3 bases, there was a span of 18 bases. As DNA, the CDR3 is TGTGCCAGCAGCAAAGAGGGCCGCCCGGACTACGAGCAGTACTTC. This encodes CASSKEGRPDYEQYF.

The table lists this clone with a few counts. V and J are TRBV10-2 and TRBJ1-2, with D maybe TRBD1 (5 bases). CDR1 and CDR2 (germline): WSHSY, SAAADI. There are 14 residues in the CDR3. V lost 2 bases to trimming and J lost 5 bases, with 12 bases between them. The CDR3 bases are TGCGCCAGCAGTGAGATGAACAGGAATTATGGCTACACCTTC. Its protein is CASSEMNRNYGYTF.

The chain uses TRBV15 and TRBJ1-3; D is ambiguous. CDR1 is LNHNV and CDR2 is YYDKDF in the germline V gene (reference sequence). The germline V and J ends were trimmed by 5 bases and 0 bases, with 11 bases remaining between them. The CDR3 runs 15 residues. The CDR3 region is CATSLVASSGNTIYF. In nucleotides, the CDR3 is TGTGCCACCAGCCTAGTGGCGTCCTCTGGAAACACCATATATTTT.